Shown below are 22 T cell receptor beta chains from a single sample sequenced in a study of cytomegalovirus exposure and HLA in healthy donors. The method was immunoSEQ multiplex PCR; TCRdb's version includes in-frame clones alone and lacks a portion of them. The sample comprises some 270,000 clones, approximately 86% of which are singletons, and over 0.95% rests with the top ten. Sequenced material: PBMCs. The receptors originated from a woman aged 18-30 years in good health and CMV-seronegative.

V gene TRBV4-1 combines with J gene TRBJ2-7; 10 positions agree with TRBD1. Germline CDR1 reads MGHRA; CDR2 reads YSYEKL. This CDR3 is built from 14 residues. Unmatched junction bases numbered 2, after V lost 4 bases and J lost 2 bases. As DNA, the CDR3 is TGCGCCAGCAGCCCCGGGACAGGGGCCTACGAGCAGTACTTC. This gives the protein CASSPGTGAYEQYF.

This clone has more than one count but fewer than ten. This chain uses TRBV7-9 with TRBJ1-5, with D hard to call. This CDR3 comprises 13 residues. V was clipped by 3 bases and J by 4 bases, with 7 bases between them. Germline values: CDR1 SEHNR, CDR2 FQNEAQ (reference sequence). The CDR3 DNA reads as TGTGCCAGCAGCTTTGGGCAGAATCAGCCCCAGCATTTT. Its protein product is CASSFGQNQPQHF. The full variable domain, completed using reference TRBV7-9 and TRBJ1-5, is DTGVSQNPRHKITKRGQNVTFRCDPISEHNRLYWYRQTLGQGPEFLTYFQNEAQLEKSRLLSDRFSAERPKGSFSTLEIQRTEQGDSAMYLCASSFGQNQPQHFGDGTRLSIL.

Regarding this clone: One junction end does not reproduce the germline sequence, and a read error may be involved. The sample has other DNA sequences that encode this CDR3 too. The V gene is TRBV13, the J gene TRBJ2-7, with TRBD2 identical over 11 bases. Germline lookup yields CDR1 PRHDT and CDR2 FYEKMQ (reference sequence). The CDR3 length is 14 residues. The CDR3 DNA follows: TGTGCCAGCAGTTTAGCGGGGGGGTCTTACGAGCAGTACTTC. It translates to CASSLAGGSYEQYF.

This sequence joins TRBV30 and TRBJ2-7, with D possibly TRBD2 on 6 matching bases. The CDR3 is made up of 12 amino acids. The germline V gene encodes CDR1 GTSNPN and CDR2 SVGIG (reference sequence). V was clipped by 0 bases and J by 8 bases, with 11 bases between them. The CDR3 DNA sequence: TGTGCCTGGAGTGTACGGGGGAAGAAGCAGTACTTC. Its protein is CAWSVRGKKQYF.

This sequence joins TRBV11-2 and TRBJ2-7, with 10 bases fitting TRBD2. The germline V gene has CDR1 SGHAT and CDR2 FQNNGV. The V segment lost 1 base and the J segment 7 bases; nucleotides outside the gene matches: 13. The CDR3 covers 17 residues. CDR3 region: CASSLGASGGLMGEQYF. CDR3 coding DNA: TGTGCCAGCAGCTTAGGGGCTAGCGGGGGCCTAATGGGGGAGCAGTACTTC. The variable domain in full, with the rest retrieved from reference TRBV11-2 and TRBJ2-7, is EAGVAQSPRYKIIEKRQSVAFWCNPISGHATLYWYQQILGQGPKLLIQFQNNGVVDDSQLPKDRFSAERLKGVDSTLKIQPAKLEDSAVYLCASSLGASGGLMGEQYFGPGTRLTVT.

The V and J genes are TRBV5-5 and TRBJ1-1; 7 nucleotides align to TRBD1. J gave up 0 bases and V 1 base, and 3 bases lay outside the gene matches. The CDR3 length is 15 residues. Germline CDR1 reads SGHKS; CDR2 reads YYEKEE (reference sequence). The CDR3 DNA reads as TGTGCCAGCAGCTTGATGGGACAGATGAACACTGAAGCTTTCTTT. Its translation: CASSLMGQMNTEAFF.

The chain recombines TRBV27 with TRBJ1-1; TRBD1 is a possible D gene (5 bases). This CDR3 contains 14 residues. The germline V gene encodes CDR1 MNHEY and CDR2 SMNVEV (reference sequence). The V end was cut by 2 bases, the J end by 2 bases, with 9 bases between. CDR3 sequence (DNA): TGTGCCAGCAGTTTAATCGGGGGTAACACTGAAGCTTTCTTT. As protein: CASSLIGGNTEAFF.

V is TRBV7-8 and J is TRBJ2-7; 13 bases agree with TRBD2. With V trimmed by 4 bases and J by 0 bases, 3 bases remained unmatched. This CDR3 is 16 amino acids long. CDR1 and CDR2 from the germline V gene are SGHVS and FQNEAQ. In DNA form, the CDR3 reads TGTGCCAGCAGCTCCGGACTAGCGGGGGCCTCCTACGAGCAGTACTTC. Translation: CASSSGLAGASYEQYF.

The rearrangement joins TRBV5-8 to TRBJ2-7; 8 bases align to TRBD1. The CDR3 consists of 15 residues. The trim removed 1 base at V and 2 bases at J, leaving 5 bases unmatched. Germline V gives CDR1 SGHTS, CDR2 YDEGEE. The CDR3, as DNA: TGTGCCAGCAGCTTGCACAGGGGGTATGCCTACGAGCAGTACTTC. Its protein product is CASSLHRGYAYEQYF.

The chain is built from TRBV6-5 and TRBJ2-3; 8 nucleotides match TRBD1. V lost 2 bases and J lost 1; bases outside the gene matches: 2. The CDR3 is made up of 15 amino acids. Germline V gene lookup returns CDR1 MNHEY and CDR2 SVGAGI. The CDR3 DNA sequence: TGTGCCAGCAGTTACGGGACAGGCCGCACAGATACGCAGTATTTT. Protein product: CASSYGTGRTDTQYF.

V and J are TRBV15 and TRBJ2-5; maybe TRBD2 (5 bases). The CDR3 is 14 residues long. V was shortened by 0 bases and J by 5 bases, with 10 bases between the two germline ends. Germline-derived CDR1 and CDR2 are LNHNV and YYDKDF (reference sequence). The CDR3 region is CATSRDRGPETQYF. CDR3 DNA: TGTGCCACCAGCAGAGATAGAGGGCCCGAGACCCAGTACTTC.

CDR3 nucleotides: TGTGCCAGCAGCCGAAACAGGAACACCGGGGAGCTGTTTTTT. It codes for CASSRNRNTGELFF. V and J are TRBV14 and TRBJ2-2, with no clear D. The CDR3 loop spans 14 amino acids. The V gene's germline CDR1 is SGHDN and CDR2 FVKESK. Deletions cut 4 bases from V and 1 base from J, with 7 bases between.

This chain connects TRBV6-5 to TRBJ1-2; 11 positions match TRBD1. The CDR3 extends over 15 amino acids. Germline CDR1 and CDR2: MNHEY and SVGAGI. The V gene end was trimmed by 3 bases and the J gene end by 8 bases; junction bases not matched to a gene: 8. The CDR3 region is CASSYSPGTGGGYTF. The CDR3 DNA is TGTGCCAGCAGTTATTCGCCCGGGACAGGGGGAGGCTACACCTTC.

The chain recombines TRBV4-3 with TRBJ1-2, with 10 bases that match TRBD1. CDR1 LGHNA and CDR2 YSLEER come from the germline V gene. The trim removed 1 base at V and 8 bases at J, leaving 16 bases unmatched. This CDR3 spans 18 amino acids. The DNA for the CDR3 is TGCGCCAGCAGCCAAGTCCCGGGACAGGGGTCGAATGGGCCGGGCTACACCTTC. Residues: CASSQVPGQGSNGPGYTF.

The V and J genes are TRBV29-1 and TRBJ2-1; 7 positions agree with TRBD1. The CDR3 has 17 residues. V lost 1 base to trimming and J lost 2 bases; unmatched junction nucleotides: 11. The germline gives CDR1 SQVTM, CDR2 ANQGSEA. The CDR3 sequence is CSVEAVFVQGAYNEQFF. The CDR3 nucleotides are TGCAGCGTTGAAGCGGTGTTCGTCCAGGGGGCCTACAATGAGCAGTTCTTC.

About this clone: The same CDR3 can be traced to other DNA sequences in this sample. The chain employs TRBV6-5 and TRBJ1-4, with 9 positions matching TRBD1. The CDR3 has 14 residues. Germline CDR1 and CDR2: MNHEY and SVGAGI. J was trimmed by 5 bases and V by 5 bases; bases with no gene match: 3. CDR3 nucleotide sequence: TGTGCCAGCAGTACCGGACAGGGGAATGAAAAACTGTTTTTT. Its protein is CASSTGQGNEKLFF.

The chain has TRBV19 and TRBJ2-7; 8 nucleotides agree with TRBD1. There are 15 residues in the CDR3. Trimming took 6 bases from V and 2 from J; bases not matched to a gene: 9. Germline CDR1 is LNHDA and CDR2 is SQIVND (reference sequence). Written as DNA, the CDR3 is TGTGCCAGTAGAGACCGGGACAGGCCCCCCTACGAGCAGTACTTC. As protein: CASRDRDRPPYEQYF.

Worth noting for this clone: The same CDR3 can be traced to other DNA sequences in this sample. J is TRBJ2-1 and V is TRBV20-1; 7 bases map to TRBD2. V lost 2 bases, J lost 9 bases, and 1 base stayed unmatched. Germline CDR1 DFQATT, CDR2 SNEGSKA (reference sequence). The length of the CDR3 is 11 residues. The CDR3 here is CSARPGGEQFF. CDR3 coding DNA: TGCAGTGCTAGACCGGGGGGTGAGCAGTTCTTC.

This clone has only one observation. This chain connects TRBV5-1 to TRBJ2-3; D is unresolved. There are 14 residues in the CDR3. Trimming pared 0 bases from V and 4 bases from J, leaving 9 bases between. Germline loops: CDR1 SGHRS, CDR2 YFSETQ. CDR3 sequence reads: CASSLGLYPDTQYF. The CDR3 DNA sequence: TGCGCCAGCAGCTTGGGACTTTACCCAGATACGCAGTATTTT.

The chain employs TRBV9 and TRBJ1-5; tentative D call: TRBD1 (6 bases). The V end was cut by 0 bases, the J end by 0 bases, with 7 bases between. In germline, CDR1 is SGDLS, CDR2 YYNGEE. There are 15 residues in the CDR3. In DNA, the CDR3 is TGTGCCAGCAGCGTAGAGGGGGATAGCAATCAGCCCCAGCATTTT. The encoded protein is CASSVEGDSNQPQHF.

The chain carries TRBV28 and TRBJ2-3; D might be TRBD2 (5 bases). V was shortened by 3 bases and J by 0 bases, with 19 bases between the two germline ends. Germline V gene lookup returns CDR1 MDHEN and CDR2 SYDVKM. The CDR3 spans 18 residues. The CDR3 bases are TGTGCCAGCAGTTTGGCCCCAGGAGGTACCGTAAGCACAGATACGCAGTATTTT. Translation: CASSLAPGGTVSTDTQYF.

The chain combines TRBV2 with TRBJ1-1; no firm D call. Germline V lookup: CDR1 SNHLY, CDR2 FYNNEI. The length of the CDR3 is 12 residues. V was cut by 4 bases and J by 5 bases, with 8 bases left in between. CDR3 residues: CASSAWQTEAFF. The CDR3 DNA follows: TGTGCCAGCAGTGCATGGCAGACTGAAGCTTTCTTT.